This entry lists 18 T cell receptor beta chains sequenced from one sample in a study of cytomegalovirus exposure and HLA in healthy donors. PCR used 60 Vbeta primers and 13 Jbeta primers. Generated by immunoSEQ multiplex PCR, the TCRdb table keeps only in-frame clones and is missing some. In the table there are about 89,000 clones, roughly 80% of which are singletons. Sequences were obtained from PBMCs. These TCRs come from a male donor in good health and CMV-seronegative.

This chain joins TRBV6-1 and TRBJ1-5; the match to TRBD1 covers 8 bases. Germline-derived CDR1 and CDR2 are MNHNS and SASEGT. V dropped 6 bases and J dropped 6; count of bases not matched to a gene: 7. The CDR3 length is 14 residues. CDR3: CASSPTGEGQPQHF. The CDR3, as DNA: TGTGCCAGCAGCCCGACAGGGGAGGGTCAGCCCCAGCATTTT.

V gene TRBV5-6 combines with J gene TRBJ2-1, with TRBD2 identical over 8 bases. Unmatched junction bases numbered 4, after V lost 1 base and J lost 4 bases. The V gene's germline CDR1 is SGHDT and CDR2 YYEEEE. CDR3 size: 15 residues. The CDR3 sequence is CASSLSGGGYNEQFF. The CDR3 DNA follows: TGTGCCAGCAGCTTGTCGGGAGGGGGGTACAATGAGCAGTTCTTC.

V and J are TRBV7-9 and TRBJ1-1; 8 nucleotides line up with TRBD1. After removal of 5 bases from V and 5 bases from J, the junction contained 7 bases not matched to a gene. This CDR3 spans 14 amino acids. The germline gives CDR1 SEHNR, CDR2 FQNEAQ (reference sequence). The CDR3 reads CASSTQGAGTEAFF. Written as DNA, the CDR3 is TGTGCCAGCAGCACCCAGGGGGCTGGGACTGAAGCTTTCTTT.

This clone was detected only once. The J gene is TRBJ2-1, the V gene TRBV5-1, with 13 bases fitting TRBD2. The CDR3 loop spans 15 amino acids. V gave up 4 bases and J gave up 8 bases; unmatched junction bases: 6. Per the germline V gene, CDR1 is SGHRS and CDR2 is YFSETQ. The CDR3 DNA reads as TGCGCCAGCAGCCTGGGACTAGCGGGATCCTATGAGCAGTTCTTC. Its protein product is CASSLGLAGSYEQFF. Together with reference TRBV5-1 and TRBJ2-1, the CDR3 gives the full variable domain: KAGVTQTPRYLIKTRGQQVTLSCSPISGHRSVSWYQQTPGQGLQFLFEYFSETQRNKGNFPGRFSGRQFSNSRSEMNVSTLELGDSALYLCASSLGLAGSYEQFFGPGTRLTVL.

The rearrangement joins TRBV7-2 to TRBJ1-1; TRBD1 matches at 7 bases. The CDR3 extends over 14 amino acids. V gave up 7 bases and J gave up 5 bases; unmatched junction bases: 10. The germline CDR1 and CDR2 sequences are SGHTA and FQGNSA. The CDR3 loop reads CASILRGMGTEAFF. The CDR3 DNA reads as TGTGCCAGCATCCTCAGGGGGATGGGGACTGAAGCTTTCTTT.

The chain links TRBV28 to TRBJ2-7; 7 bases line up with TRBD2. CDR1 and CDR2 from the germline V gene are MDHEN and SYDVKM. The CDR3 runs to 17 residues. V was pared by 3 bases and J by 7 bases, with 18 bases of the junction left unmatched. CDR3 amino acids: CASSFRLGLADPLEQYF. The DNA of the CDR3 is TGTGCCAGCAGTTTTCGACTCGGGCTAGCGGATCCCCTGGAGCAGTACTTC.

Of note for this clone: At one end, the junction sequence differs from germline, possibly due to a read error. V usage is TRBV4-1 and J usage is TRBJ2-5; D gene ambiguous. This CDR3 is built from 15 residues. The germline CDR1 and CDR2 sequences are MGHRA and YSYEKL. The CDR3 sequence: CASSPQPLWRESQYF. The CDR3, as DNA: TGCGCCAGCAGCCCCCAACCCCTATGGAGAGAGTCCCAGTACTTC.

The chain employs TRBV28 and TRBJ1-1, with D tentatively TRBD1 (6 bases). The CDR3 sequence is 16 residues long. In germline, CDR1 is MDHEN, CDR2 SYDVKM. The V end was cut by 6 bases, the J end by 10 bases, with 27 bases between. This CDR3 is CASRIPAGAASGTAFF. CDR3 nucleotide sequence: TGTGCCAGCAGGATCCCTGCGGGGGCAGCCTCGGGAACAGCTTTCTTT.

On this clone: The same CDR3 arises from other DNA sequences in this sample as well. The chain links TRBV2 to TRBJ2-3; D possibly corresponds to TRBD1 (5 bases). CDR1 and CDR2 (germline): SNHLY, FYNNEI. This CDR3 comprises 13 residues. Trimming left V 5 bases short and J 4 bases short, with 10 bases between. The CDR3 protein is CASSFLGPDTQYF. DNA for the CDR3: TGTGCCAGCAGTTTCCTGGGGCCAGATACGCAGTATTTT.

The chain links TRBV19 to TRBJ1-1; no reliable D call. Germline CDR1 LNHDA, CDR2 SQIVND (reference sequence). The length of the CDR3 is 14 residues. The V gene lost 3 bases and the J gene lost 2 bases, with 10 bases spanning the gap. The CDR3 DNA follows: TGTGCCAGTAGTATCGGAGGACCTAACACTGAAGCTTTCTTT. It encodes CASSIGGPNTEAFF.

The chain recombines TRBV5-1 with TRBJ2-7, with D possibly TRBD1 on 5 matching bases. V dropped 0 bases and J dropped 6 bases, with 7 bases sitting between them. This CDR3 is built from 12 residues. Germline CDR1 SGHRS, CDR2 YFSETQ. CDR3 in DNA: TGCGCCAGCAGCTTGGTCCAGGGCGAGCAGTACTTC. Translating gives CASSLVQGEQYF.

The V gene is TRBV9, the J gene TRBJ2-5, with 7 bases matching TRBD1. The J call is in doubt because the DNA end fits TRBJ2-7 better. The CDR3 is made up of 14 amino acids. Germline CDR1 and CDR2: SGDLS and YYNGEE. The CDR3 sequence: CASSVTGQIYEQYF. CDR3 DNA: TGTGCCAGCAGCGTTACGGGACAGATCTACGAGCAGTACTTC.

The chain is built from TRBV30 and TRBJ1-2; 7 bases align to TRBD1. The V and J ends lost 4 bases and 4 bases, in that order; junction bases with no gene match: 9. In germline, CDR1 is GTSNPN, CDR2 SVGIG (reference sequence). The CDR3 consists of 14 residues. The CDR3 nucleotides are TGTGCCTGGACCCCGACAGGGTCTCCCTATGGCTACACCTTC. Encoded protein: CAWTPTGSPYGYTF.

J is TRBJ2-2 and V is TRBV5-6; D possibly corresponds to TRBD1 (6 bases). The germline V gene encodes CDR1 SGHDT and CDR2 YYEEEE. V was clipped by 2 bases and J by 4 bases, with 12 bases between them. The CDR3 sequence is 15 residues long. CDR3 in amino acids: CASSFMTGFTGELFF. The CDR3 nucleotides are TGTGCCAGCAGCTTTATGACAGGTTTCACCGGGGAGCTGTTTTTT.

The V call is TRBV10-3, the J call TRBJ1-2; D uncertain. The germline V gene has CDR1 ENHRY and CDR2 SYGVKD. V was trimmed by 3 bases and J by 8 bases, leaving 22 bases between them. The CDR3 has 16 residues. CDR3 in amino acids: CAISDRVSPSVGGYTF. The CDR3 DNA follows: TGTGCCATCAGTGATCGTGTCAGCCCATCCGTCGGGGGCTACACCTTC.

This clone was detected once. This rearrangement joins TRBV4-3 to TRBJ2-1; TRBD2 matches 9 bases. Trimming cost V 3 bases and J 3 bases; bases outside gene matches: 6. This CDR3 contains 16 residues. Germline V gene lookup returns CDR1 LGHNA and CDR2 YSLEER. In DNA form, the CDR3 reads TGCGCCAGCAGCCAGATGCCTAGCGGGGTCTACAATGAGCAGTTCTTC. This translates into CASSQMPSGVYNEQFF.

The chain links TRBV7-9 to TRBJ1-2; D ambiguous. In germline, CDR1 is SEHNR, CDR2 FQNEAQ (reference sequence). Trimming stripped 5 bases from V and 8 bases from J, with 12 bases between. CDR3 length: 12 amino acids. CDR3 amino acids: CASSLPPLGYTF. The CDR3 DNA sequence: TGTGCCAGCAGCCTCCCCCCGTTAGGCTACACCTTC.

This clone has only one observation. The chain is built from TRBV28 and TRBJ1-1, with a weak D call TRBD1 (5 bases). The ends were cut back, 2 bases at V and 1 base at J, with 11 bases in the middle. This CDR3 region has 15 residues. CDR1 MDHEN and CDR2 SYDVKM come from the germline V gene. The CDR3 bases are TGTGCCAGCAGTTTAGGGAGGGGCCAGAACACTGAAGCTTTCTTT. Its translation is CASSLGRGQNTEAFF.